This T cell receptor (beta chain) was identified during a study of breast tumors, draining lymph nodes, adjacent tissues. General study points: Data fit most tumor T cells coming from lymph node, expanding in tumor.

Samples came from axillary lymph nodes draining the breast cancer. J lost 1 base, V lost 6 bases, and 6 bases had no gene match. The CDR3 totals 15 residues. A word on this clonotype: Antigen specificity is unknown.

TCRdb reprocessed the multiplex PCR reads via MiXCR and lists one record per CDR3 protein. The table shows 84,000 or so distinct CDR3 sequences, with around 30% occurring only once. The source is a female donor with breast cancer. Some clones in this sample may be carry-over from other donors' samples. Sequenced material: axillary lymph node tissue. The gene calls are TRBV12-3 or TRBV12-4 and TRBJ1-1, with 9 bases matching TRBD1. The CDR3 region is CASRDRQGGNTEAFF. For the CDR3, the DNA is TGTGCCAGCAGAGACCGACAGGGGGGGAACACTGAAGCTTTCTTT.